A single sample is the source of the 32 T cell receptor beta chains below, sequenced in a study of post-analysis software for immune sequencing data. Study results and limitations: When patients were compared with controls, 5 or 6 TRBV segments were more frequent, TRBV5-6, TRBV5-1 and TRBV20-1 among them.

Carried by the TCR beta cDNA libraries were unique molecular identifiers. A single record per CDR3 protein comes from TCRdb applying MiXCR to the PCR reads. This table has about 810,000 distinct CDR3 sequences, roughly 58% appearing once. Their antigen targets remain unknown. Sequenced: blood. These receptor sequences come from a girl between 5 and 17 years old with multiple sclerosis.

CDR3 sequence reads: CASSNDHSSYNEQFF. The CDR3 DNA is TGTGCCAGTAGCAACGACCACAGCTCCTACAATGAGCAGTTCTTC. The chain couples TRBV19 to TRBJ2-1, with D hard to call. V gave up 6 bases and J gave up 0 bases, with 12 bases separating them. The germline CDR1 and CDR2 sequences are LNHDA and SQIVND (reference sequence). The CDR3 sequence is 15 residues long.

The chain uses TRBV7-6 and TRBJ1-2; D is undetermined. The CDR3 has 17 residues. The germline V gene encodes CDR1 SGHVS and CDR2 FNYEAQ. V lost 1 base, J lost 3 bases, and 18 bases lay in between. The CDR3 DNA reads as TGTGCCAGCAGCTTAGGGGGTCGCGGGGAAGGCTACTATGGCTACACCTTC. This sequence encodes CASSLGGRGEGYYGYTF.

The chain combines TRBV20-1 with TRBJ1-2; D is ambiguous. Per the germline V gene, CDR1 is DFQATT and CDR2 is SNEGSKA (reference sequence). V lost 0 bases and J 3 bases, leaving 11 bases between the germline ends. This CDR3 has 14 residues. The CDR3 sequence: CSARDGRSDYGYTF. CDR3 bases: TGCAGTGCTAGAGACGGGAGGTCTGACTATGGCTACACCTTC.

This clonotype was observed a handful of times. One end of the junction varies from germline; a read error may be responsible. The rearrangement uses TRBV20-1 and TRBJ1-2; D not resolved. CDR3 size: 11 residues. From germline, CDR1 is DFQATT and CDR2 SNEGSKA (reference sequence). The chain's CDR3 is CSARDQDGYTF. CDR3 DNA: TGCAGTGCTCGAGACCAGGATGGCTACACCTTC.

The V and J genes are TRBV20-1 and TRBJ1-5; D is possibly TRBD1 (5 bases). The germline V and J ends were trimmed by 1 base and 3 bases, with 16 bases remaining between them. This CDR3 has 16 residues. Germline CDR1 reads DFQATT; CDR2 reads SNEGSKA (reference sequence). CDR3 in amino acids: CSARVRGLAPNQPQHF. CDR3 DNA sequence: TGCAGTGCTAGAGTAAGGGGATTGGCTCCCAATCAGCCCCAGCATTTT.

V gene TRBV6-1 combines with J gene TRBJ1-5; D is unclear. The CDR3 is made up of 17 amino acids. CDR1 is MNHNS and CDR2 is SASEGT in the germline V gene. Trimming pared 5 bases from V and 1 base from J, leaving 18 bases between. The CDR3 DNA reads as TGTGCCAGCAGTCCGGGGAGGTCGCCCGGGAGCAATCAGCCCCAGCATTTT. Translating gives CASSPGRSPGSNQPQHF.

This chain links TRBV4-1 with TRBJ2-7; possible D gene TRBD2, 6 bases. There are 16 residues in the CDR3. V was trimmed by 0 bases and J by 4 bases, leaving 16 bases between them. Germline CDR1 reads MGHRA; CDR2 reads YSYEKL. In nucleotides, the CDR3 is TGCGCCAGCAGCCAAGAGGCGAGGGACTTGAGGTACGAGCAGTACTTC. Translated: CASSQEARDLRYEQYF.

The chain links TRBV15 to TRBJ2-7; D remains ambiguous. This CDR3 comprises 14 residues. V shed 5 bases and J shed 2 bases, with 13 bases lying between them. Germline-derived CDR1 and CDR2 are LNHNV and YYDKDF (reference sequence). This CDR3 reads CATSGTGVAYEQYF. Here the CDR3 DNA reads TGTGCCACCAGCGGTACTGGGGTCGCCTACGAGCAGTACTTC. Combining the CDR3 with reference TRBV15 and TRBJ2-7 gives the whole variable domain DAMVIQNPRYQVTQFGKPVTLSCSQTLNHNVMYWYQQKSSQAPKLLFHYYDKDFNNEADTPDNFQSRRPNTSFCFLDIRSPGLGDTAMYLCATSGTGVAYEQYFGPGTRLTVT.

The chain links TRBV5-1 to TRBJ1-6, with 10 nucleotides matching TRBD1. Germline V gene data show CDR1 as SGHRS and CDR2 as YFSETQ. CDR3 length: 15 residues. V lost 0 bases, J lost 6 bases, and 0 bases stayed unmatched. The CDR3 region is CASSLGDRGNSPLHF. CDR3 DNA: TGCGCCAGCAGCTTGGGGGACAGGGGTAATTCACCCCTCCACTTT.

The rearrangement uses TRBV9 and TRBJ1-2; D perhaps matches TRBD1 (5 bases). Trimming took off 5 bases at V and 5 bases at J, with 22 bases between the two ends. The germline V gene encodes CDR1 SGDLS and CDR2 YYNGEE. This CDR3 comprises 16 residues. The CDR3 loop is CASSAIDGASIYGYTF. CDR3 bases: TGTGCCAGCAGTGCGATAGATGGGGCATCGATTTATGGCTACACCTTC. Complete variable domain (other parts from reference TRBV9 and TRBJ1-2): DSGVTQTPKHLITATGQRVTLRCSPRSGDLSVYWYQQSLDQGLQFLIQYYNGEERAKGNILERFSAQQFPDLHSELNLSSLELGDSALYFCASSAIDGASIYGYTFGSGTRLTVV.

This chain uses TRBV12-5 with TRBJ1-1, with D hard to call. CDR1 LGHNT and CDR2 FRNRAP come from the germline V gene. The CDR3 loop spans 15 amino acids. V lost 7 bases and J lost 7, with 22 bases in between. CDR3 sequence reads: CASAPLRPGVGEAFF. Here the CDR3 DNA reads TGTGCTAGTGCCCCCCTCAGGCCCGGGGTCGGTGAAGCTTTCTTT.

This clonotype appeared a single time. In nucleotides, the CDR3 is TGTGCCAGCAGTTTATCGATAAAGGGAGGACAGCCCCAGCATTTT. This encodes CASSLSIKGGQPQHF. The rearrangement joins TRBV27 to TRBJ1-5; D gene unclear. Germline V gives CDR1 MNHEY, CDR2 SMNVEV (reference sequence). V gave up 0 bases and J gave up 7 bases, with 13 bases separating them. CDR3 size: 15 residues.

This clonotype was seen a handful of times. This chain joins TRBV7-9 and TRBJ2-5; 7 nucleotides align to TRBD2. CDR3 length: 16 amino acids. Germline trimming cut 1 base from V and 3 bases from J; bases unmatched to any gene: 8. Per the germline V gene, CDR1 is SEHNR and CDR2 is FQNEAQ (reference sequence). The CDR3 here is CASSLVAGVVEETQYF. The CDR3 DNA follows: TGTGCCAGCAGCTTAGTTGCGGGAGTCGTCGAAGAGACCCAGTACTTC.

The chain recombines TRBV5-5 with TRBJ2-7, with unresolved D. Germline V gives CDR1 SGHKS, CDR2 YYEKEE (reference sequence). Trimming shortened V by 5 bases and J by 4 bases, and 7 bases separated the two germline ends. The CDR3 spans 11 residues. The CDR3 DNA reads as TGTGCCAGCAGACACGAGTACGAGCAGTACTTC. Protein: CASRHEYEQYF.

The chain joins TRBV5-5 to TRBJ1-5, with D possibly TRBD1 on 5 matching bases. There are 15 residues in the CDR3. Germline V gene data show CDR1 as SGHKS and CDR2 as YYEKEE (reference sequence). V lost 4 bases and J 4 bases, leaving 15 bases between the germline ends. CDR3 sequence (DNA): TGTGCCAGCAGCATTTCCGGGGGATCAAATCAGCCCCAGCATTTT. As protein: CASSISGGSNQPQHF.

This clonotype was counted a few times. CDR3 DNA sequence: TGTGCCAGCAGTGGGGCCAGGGGCGGATTGGGTGGTGGCTACACCTTC. It specifies CASSGARGGLGGGYTF. The rearrangement joins TRBV6-1 to TRBJ1-2; a weak D match, TRBD1 (6 bases). CDR3 length: 16 residues. V was shortened by 4 bases and J by 7 bases, with 22 bases between the two germline ends. Germline lookup yields CDR1 MNHNS and CDR2 SASEGT.

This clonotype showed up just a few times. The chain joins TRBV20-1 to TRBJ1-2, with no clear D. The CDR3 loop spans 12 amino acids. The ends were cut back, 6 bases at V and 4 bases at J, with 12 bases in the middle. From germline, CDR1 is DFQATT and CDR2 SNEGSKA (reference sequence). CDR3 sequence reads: CSAQGLIYGYTF. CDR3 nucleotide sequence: TGCAGTGCCCAAGGACTGATCTATGGCTACACCTTC.

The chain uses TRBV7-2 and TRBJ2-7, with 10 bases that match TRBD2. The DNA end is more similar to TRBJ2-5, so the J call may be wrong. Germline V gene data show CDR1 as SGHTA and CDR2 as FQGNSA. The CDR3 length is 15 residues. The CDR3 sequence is CASSLEASGGETQYF. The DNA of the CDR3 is TGTGCCAGCAGCTTAGAGGCTAGCGGGGGAGAGACCCAGTACTTC.

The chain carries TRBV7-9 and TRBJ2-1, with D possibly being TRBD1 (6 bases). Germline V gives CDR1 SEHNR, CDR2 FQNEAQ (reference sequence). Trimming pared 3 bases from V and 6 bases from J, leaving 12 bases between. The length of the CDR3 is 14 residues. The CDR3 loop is CASSLETGSNEQFF. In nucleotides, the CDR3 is TGTGCCAGCAGCTTGGAGACAGGATCCAATGAGCAGTTCTTC.

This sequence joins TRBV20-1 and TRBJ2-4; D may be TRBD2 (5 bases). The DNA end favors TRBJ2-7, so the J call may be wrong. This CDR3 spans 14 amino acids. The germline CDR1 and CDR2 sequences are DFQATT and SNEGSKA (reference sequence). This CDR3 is CSARVGEGHCEQYF. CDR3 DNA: TGCAGTGCTAGAGTCGGGGAAGGCCACTGCGAGCAGTACTTC.

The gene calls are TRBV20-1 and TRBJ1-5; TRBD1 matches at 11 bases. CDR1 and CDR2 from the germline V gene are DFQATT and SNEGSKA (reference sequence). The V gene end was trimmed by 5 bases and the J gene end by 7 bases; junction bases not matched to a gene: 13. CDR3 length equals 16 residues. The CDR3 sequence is CSADPTGTGGGQPQHF. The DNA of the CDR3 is TGCAGTGCTGACCCCACCGGGACAGGGGGTGGACAGCCCCAGCATTTT.

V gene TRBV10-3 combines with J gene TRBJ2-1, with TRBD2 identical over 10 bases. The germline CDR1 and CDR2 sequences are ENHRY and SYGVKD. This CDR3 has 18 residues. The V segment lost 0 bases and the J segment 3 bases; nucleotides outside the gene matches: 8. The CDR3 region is CAISESVPSGRNYNEQFF. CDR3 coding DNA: TGTGCCATCAGTGAGTCGGTCCCTAGCGGGAGAAACTACAATGAGCAGTTCTTC.

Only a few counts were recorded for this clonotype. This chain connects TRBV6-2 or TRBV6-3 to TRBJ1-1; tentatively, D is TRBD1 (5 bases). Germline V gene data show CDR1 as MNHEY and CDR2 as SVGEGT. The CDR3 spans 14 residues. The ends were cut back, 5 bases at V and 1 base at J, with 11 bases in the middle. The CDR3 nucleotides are TGTGCCAGCAGTCACGGGACGGCGAACACTGAAGCTTTCTTT. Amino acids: CASSHGTANTEAFF.

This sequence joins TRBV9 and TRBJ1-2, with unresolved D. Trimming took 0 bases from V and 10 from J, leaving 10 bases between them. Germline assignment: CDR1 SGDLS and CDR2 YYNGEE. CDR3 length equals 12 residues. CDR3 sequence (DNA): TGTGCCAGCAGCGTAGGTAGGAGGTCCTACACCTTC. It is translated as CASSVGRRSYTF.

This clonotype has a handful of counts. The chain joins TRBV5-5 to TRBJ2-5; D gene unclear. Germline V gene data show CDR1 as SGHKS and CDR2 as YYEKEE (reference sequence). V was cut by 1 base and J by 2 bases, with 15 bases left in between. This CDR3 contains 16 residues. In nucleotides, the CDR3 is TGTGCCAGCAGCTTGATGGCCGAAGTCCAACAAGAGACCCAGTACTTC. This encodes CASSLMAEVQQETQYF.

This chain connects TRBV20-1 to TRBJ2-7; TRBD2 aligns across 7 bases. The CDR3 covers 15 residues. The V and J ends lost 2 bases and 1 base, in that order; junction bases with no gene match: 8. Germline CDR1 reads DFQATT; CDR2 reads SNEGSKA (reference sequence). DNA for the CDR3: TGCAGTGCTAGAAAACTAGCGCCCATGTCCTACGAGCAGTACTTC. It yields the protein CSARKLAPMSYEQYF.

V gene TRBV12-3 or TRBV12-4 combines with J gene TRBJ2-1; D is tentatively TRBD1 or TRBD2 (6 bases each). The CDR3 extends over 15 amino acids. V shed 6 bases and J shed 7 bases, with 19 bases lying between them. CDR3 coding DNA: TGTGCCAGCAGCTCCTCGGTCACGGGGGCGAATGAGCAGTTCTTC. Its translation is CASSSSVTGANEQFF.

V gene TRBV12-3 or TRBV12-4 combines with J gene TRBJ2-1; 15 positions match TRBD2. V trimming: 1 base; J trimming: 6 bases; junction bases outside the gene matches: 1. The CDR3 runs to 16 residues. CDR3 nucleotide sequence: TGTGCCAGCAGTTTAGAGGGACTAGCGGGAGGCAATGAGCAGTTCTTC. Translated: CASSLEGLAGGNEQFF.

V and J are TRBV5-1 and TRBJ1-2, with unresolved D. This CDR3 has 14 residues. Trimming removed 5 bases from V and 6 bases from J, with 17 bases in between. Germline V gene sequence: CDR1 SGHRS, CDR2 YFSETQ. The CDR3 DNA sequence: TGCGCCAGCAGGCTTGGACTACGAAACGATGGCTACACCTTC. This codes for CASRLGLRNDGYTF.

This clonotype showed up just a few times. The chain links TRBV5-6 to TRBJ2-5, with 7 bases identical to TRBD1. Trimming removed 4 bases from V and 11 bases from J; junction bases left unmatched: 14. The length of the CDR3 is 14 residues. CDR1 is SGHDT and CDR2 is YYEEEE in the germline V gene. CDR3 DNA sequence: TGTGCCAGCAGCATGGGACAGACCTACAATGAGCAGTACTTC. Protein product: CASSMGQTYNEQYF.

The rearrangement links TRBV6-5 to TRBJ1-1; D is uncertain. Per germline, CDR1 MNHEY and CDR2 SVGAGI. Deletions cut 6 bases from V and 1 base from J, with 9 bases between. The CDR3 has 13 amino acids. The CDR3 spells CASSYDGNTEAFF. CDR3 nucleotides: TGTGCCAGCAGCTATGACGGGAACACTGAAGCTTTCTTT.

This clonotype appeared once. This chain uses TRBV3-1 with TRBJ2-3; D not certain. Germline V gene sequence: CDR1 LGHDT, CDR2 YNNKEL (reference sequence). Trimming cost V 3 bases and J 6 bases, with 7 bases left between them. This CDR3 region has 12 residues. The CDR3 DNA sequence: TGTGCCAGCAGCCATCCCCAGGATACGCAGTATTTT. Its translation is CASSHPQDTQYF.